The entry that follows covers one T cell receptor beta chain sequence. The V and J ends lost 1 base and 4 bases, in that order; junction bases with no gene match: 4. The CDR3 runs 15 residues. Germline V gene sequence: CDR1 MNHNS, CDR2 SASEGT. Sequenced by immunoSEQ multiplex PCR; TCRdb stores in-frame clones only, minus some. Among about 50,000 clones listed, approximately 95% were seen once. The data stem from a study of control samples from healthy donors and cancer patients. This clonotype was obtained from a woman aged 30 to 39 in good health. What was sequenced was blood. The gene calls are TRBV6-1 and TRBJ2-4, with 7 bases matching TRBD2. The CDR3 loop reads CASSEGLAGKNIQYF. The CDR3 nucleotides are TGTGCCAGCAGTGAAGGACTAGCCGGGAAAAACATTCAGTACTTC.